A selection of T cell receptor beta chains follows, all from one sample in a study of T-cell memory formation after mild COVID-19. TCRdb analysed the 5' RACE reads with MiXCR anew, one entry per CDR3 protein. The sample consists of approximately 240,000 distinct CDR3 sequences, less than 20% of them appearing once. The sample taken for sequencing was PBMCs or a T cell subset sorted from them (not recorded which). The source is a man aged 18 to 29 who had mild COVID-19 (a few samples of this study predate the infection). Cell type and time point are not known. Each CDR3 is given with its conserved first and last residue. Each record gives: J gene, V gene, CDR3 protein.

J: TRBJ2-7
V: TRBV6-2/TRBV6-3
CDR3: CASSTSAGQGVYEQYF

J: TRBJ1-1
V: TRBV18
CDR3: CASSPPSGTANTEAFF

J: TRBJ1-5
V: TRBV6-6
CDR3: CASSYGLGNQPQHF

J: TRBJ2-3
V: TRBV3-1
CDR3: CSSSQGLAGAIFNTQYF

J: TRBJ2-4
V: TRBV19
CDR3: CASSIGTGVNIQYF

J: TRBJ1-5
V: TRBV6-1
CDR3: CASSETPGQGPPQHF

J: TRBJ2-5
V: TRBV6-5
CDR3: CASSYSGGRQETQYF

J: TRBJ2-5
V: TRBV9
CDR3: CASSALRGPETQYF

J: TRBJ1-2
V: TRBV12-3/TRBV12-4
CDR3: CASSPGRLQKGYTF

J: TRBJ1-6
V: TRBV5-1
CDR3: CASSLATDYNSPLHF

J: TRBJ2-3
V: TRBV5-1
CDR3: CASSWGARTDTQYF

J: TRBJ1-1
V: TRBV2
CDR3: CASRRTLDPEAFF

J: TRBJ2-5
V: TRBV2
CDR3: CASSDKRGGPLTQYF

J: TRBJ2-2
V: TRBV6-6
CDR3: CASSYSWDGELFF

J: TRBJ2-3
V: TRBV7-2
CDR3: CASSYLAGDTDTQYF

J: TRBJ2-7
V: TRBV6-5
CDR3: CASSNSGGYSPYEQYF

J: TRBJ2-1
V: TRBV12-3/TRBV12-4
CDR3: CASRPTGGSYNEQFF

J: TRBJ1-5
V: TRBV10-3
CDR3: CAISEPGQDNQPQHF

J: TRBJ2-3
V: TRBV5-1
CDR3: CASSLTTGSSTDTQYF

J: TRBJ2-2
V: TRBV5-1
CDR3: CASSKGQGGTGELFF

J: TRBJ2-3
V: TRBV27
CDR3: CASSSTSGALPDTQYF

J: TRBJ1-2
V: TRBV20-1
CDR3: CSARERTGGLGGYTF

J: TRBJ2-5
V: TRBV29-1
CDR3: CSATRRGRGETQYF

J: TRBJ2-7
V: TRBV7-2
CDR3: CASSFPQGYYEQYF

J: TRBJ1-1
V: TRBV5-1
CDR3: CASSPEVEEMAFF

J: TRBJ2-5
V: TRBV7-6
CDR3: CASSLTVPPGTQYF

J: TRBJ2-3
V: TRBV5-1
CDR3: CASSLATESLRTDTQYF

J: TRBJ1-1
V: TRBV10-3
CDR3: CAISVTGQATEAFF

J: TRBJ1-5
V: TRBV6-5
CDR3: CASSREGGQPQHF

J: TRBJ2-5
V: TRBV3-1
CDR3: CASSRWVDGETQYF

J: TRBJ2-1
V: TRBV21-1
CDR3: CASSKTPEGSNEQFF

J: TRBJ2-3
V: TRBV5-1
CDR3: CASSNQAGDSTDTQYF

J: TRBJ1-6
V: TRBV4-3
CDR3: CASSQDAFNSPLHF

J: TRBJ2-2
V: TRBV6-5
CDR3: CASERTGRTGELFF

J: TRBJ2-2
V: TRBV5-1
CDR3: CASTRSSNTGELFF

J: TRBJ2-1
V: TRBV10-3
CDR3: CAISLGGTSGGAGEQFF

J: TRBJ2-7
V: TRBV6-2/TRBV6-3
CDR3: CASSSNTGLGYEQYF

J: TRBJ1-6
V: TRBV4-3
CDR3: CASSQDPLRNSPLHF

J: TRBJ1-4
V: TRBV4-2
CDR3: CASSQEGQSINEKLFF

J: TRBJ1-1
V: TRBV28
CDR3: CASSLWGFQAFF